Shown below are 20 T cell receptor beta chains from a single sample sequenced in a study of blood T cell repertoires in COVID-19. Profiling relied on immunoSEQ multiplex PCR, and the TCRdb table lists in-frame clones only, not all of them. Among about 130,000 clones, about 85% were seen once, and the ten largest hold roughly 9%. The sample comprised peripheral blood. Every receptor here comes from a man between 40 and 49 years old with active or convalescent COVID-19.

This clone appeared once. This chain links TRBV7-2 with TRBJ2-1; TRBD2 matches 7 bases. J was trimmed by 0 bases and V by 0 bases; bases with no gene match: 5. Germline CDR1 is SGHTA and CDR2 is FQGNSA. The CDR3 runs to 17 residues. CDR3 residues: CASSLASGDSSYNEQFF. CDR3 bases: TGTGCCAGCAGCTTAGCGAGCGGGGATAGCTCCTACAATGAGCAGTTCTTC.

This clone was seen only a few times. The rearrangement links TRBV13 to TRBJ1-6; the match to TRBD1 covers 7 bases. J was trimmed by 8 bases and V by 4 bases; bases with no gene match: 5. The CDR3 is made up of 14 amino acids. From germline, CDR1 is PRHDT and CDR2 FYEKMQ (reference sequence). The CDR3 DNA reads TGTGCCAGCAGCTCCAGACAGGGTCATTCACCCCTCCACTTT. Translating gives CASSSRQGHSPLHF.

CDR3 in amino acids: CASSPQGSTNEKLFF. The CDR3 bases are TGTGCCAGCTCACCACAGGGGTCAACTAATGAAAAACTGTTTTTT. The gene calls are TRBV18 and TRBJ1-4; TRBD1 is a possible D gene (5 bases). The V gene lost 1 base and the J gene lost 0 bases, with 6 bases spanning the gap. This CDR3 region has 15 residues. In germline, CDR1 is KGHSH, CDR2 LQKENI.

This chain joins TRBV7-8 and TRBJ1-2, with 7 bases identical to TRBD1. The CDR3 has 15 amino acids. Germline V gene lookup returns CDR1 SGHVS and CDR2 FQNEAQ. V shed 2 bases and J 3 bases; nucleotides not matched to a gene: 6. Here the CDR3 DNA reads TGTGCCAGCAGCTTACCAGGGGGAAGTTACTATGGCTACACCTTC. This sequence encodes CASSLPGGSYYGYTF.

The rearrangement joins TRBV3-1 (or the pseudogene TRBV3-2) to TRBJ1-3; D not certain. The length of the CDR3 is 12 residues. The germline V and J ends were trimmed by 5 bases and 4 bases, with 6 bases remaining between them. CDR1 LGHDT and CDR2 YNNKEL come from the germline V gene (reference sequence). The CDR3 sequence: CASSVQGNTIYF. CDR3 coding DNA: TGTGCCAGCAGCGTACAGGGAAACACCATATATTTT.

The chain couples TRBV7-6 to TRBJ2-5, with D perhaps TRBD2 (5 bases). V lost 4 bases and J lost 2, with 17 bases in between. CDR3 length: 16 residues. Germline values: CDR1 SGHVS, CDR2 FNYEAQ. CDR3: CASSSSSPGNQETQYF. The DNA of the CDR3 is TGTGCCAGCAGCTCCTCATCCCCGGGGAATCAAGAGACCCAGTACTTC.

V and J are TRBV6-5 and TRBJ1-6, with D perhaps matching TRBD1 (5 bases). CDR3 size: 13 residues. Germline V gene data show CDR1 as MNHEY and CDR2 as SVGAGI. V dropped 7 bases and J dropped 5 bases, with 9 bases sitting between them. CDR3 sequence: CASKLTDNSPLHF. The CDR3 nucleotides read TGTGCCAGCAAACTGACAGATAATTCACCCCTCCACTTT.

The chain's CDR3 is CASSPGTSGGINEQFF. The CDR3 DNA reads as TGTGCCAGCAGCCCAGGGACTAGCGGGGGAATCAATGAGCAGTTCTTC. The chain uses TRBV7-3 and TRBJ2-1; 14 bases fit TRBD2. The V gene's germline CDR1 is SGHTA and CDR2 FQGTGA. The J segment lost 6 bases and the V segment lost 5 bases, leaving 6 bases of the junction unmatched. There are 16 residues in the CDR3.

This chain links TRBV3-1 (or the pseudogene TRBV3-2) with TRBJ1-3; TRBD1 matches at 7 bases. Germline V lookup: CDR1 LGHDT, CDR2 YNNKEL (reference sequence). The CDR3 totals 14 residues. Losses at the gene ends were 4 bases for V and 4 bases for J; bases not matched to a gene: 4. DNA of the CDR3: TGTGCCAGCAGCCGGACAGGCTTAGGAAACACCATATATTTT. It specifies CASSRTGLGNTIYF.

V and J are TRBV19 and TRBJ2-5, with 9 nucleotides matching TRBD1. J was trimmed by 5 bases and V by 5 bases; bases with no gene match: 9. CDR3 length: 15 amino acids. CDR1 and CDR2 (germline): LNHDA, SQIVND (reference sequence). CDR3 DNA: TGTGCCAGTAGTTTACGGACAGGGGTGGTGGAGACCCAGTACTTC. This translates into CASSLRTGVVETQYF.

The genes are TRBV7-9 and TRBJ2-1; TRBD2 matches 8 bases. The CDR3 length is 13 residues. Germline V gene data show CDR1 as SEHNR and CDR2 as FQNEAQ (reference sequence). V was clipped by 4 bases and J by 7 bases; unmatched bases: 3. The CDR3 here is CASSWTSPNEQFF. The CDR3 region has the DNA TGTGCCAGCAGCTGGACTAGCCCTAATGAGCAGTTCTTC.

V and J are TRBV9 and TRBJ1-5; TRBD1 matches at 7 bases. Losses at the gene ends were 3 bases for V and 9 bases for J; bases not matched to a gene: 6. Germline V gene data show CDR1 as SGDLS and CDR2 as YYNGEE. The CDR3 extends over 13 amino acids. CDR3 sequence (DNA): TGTGCCAGCAGCGCCGGGACAGCCTCGCCCCAGCATTTT. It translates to CASSAGTASPQHF.

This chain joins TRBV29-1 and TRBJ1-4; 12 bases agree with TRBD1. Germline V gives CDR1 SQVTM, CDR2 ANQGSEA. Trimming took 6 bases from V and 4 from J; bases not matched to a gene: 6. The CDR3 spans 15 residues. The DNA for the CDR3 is TGCAGCGTCCGGGACAGGGGGCTTATTAATGAAAAACTGTTTTTT. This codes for CSVRDRGLINEKLFF. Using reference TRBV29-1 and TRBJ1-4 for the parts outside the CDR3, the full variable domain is SAVISQKPSRDICQRGTSLTIQCQVDSQVTMMFWYRQQPGQSLTLIATANQGSEATYESGFVIDKFPISRPNLTFSTLTVSNMSPEDSSIYLCSVRDRGLINEKLFFGSGTQLSVL.

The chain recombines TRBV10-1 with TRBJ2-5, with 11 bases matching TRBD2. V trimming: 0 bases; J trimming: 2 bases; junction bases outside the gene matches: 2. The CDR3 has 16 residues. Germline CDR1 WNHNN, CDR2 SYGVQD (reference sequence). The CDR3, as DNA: TGCGCCAGCAGTGAGTCTGCTAGCGGGGGGCAAGAGACCCAGTACTTC. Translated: CASSESASGGQETQYF.

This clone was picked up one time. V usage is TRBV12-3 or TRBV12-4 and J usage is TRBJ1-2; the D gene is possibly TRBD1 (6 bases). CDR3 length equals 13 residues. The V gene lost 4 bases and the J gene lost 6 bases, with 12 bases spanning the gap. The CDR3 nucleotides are TGTGCCAGCAGTTCAACCAGGGGAAATGGCTACACCTTC. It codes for CASSSTRGNGYTF.

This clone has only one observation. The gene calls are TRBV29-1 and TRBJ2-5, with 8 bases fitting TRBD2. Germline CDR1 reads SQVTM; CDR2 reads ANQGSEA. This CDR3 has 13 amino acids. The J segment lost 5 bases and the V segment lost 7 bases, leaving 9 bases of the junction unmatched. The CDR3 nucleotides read TGCAGCGCCCGAACGGGGGGGCAGGAGACCCAGTACTTC. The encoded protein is CSARTGGQETQYF.

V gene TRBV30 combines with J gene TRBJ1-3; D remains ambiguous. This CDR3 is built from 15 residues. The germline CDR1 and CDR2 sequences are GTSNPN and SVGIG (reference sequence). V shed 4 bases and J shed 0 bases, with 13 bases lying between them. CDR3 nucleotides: TGTGCCTGGACGGAGACCGGGAGCTCTGGAAACACCATATATTTT. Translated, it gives CAWTETGSSGNTIYF.

For the CDR3, the DNA is TGTGCCAGTAGTATGGGGAGGGGGGTAAACTATAGCAATCAGCCCCAGCATTTT. Translated: CASSMGRGVNYSNQPQHF. The gene calls are TRBV19 and TRBJ1-5; possible D gene TRBD1, 6 bases. This CDR3 is built from 18 residues. The germline gives CDR1 LNHDA, CDR2 SQIVND (reference sequence). Trimming removed 3 bases from V and 0 bases from J, with 18 bases in between.

In DNA form, the CDR3 reads TGTGCCAGCAGCTTGCTCAAGGGGTTAGGCAAAAACATTCAGTACTTC. Translating gives CASSLLKGLGKNIQYF. The chain combines TRBV5-5 with TRBJ2-4; a weak D match, TRBD1 (5 bases). Between the trimmed V and J ends, which lost 1 base and 3 bases, there was a span of 14 bases. The CDR3 runs 16 residues. Germline CDR1 SGHKS, CDR2 YYEKEE (reference sequence). Drawing the rest from reference TRBV5-5 and TRBJ2-4, the complete variable domain is DAGVTQSPTHLIKTRGQQVTLRCSPISGHKSVSWYQQVLGQGPQFIFQYYEKEERGRGNFPDRFSARQFPNYSSELNVNALLLGDSALYLCASSLLKGLGKNIQYFGAGTRLSVL.

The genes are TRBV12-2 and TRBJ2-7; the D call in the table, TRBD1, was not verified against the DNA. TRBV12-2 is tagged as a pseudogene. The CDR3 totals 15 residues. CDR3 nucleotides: TGTGCAAGTCGCTTAGGGACAGGGGGCAGCTACGAGCAGTACTTC. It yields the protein CASRLGTGGSYEQYF.